Detailed here is one T cell receptor (beta chain). The target antigen is unknown. The run of the v3.0 immunoSEQ assay was at survey level. The protocol was immunoSEQ multiplex PCR, while the TCRdb copy is restricted to in-frame clones and leaves out a portion. The profile shows 30,000 to 40,000 clones, roughly 80% of them singletons. The data stem from a study of long-term antiretroviral therapy in people with HIV. Notes on the study in general: The clones with expansion before ART were dominant in the repertoire at all time points. Even long-term ART left TRB diversity below transplant donor controls, despite gains.

Germline assignment: CDR1 ENHRY and CDR2 SYGVKD. The trim removed 7 bases at V and 1 base at J, leaving 11 bases unmatched. The CDR3 is made up of 16 amino acids. Every specimen held between roughly 1-11 million cryopreserved PBMC. These were thawed and washed before DNA extraction. The specimen comprised unsorted PBMCs, sampled 0.4 years before starting antiretroviral therapy. The clonotype originates from a man between 18 and 35 years old with HIV. The chain has TRBV10-3 and TRBJ1-2, with TRBD1 matching 8 bases. CDR3 residues: CAITPGQGEDNYGYTF. The DNA of the CDR3 is TGTGCCATCACCCCAGGACAGGGCGAGGATAACTATGGCTACACCTTC.